Listed below are T cell receptor beta chains from one sample, sequenced in a study of cytomegalovirus exposure and HLA in healthy donors. The method was immunoSEQ multiplex PCR; TCRdb's version includes in-frame clones alone and lacks a portion of them. The sample has about 160,000 clones, 84% seen once; the top ten hold 5% to 7%. The sequenced material came from PBMCs. These receptors were obtained from a man aged 50 to 60 in good health and CMV-seropositive. Each CDR3 is given with its conserved first and last residue. Each record gives: V gene, D gene, clone size, J gene, CDR3 protein, CDR3 DNA. A D gene is named only where the DNA matches it firmly. Expanded clones get a size class; other rows say once, few or many, or leave the size out.

TRBV4-1	TRBD1	-	TRBJ2-7	CASSQDDRGNYEQYF	TGCGCCAGCAGCCAAGATGACAGGGGGAACTACGAGCAGTACTTC
TRBV6-5	TRBD1	-	TRBJ1-1	CASSKRDRGGVAFF	TGTGCCAGCAGTAAGAGGGACAGGGGAGGGGTAGCTTTCTTT
TRBV5-6	-	few	TRBJ2-5	CASSTKQGSYQETQYF	TGTGCCAGCAGCACAAAACAGGGAAGTTACCAAGAGACCCAGTACTTC
TRBV6-6	TRBD1	-	TRBJ2-5	CASRIQGARETQYF	TGTGCCAGCAGGATACAGGGGGCGCGGGAGACCCAGTACTTC
TRBV5-4	TRBD1	-	TRBJ1-2	CASSTWTGTPVGGYTF	TGTGCCAGCAGCACGTGGACAGGGACACCTGTGGGTGGCTACACCTTC
TRBV18	-	-	TRBJ2-3	CASSDSGGAVLTQYF	TGTGCCAGCTCGGATAGCGGAGGGGCTGTCTTGACGCAGTATTTT
TRBV5-1	-	-	TRBJ2-3	CASSFRATSTDTQYF	TGCGCCAGCAGCTTCCGAGCGACTAGCACAGATACGCAGTATTTT
TRBV12-2	-	-	TRBJ2-5	CASRSDRPQETQYF	TGTGCAAGTCGCTCGGACAGACCCCAAGAGACCCAGTACTTC
TRBV19	-	once	TRBJ1-2	CASMGEDYGYTF	TGTGCCAGTATGGGGGAGGACTATGGCTACACCTTC
TRBV27	-	-	TRBJ2-2	CASSSRTGANTGELFF	TGTGCCAGCAGTTCCCGGACGGGAGCGAACACCGGGGAGCTGTTTTTT
TRBV7-7	TRBD2	few	TRBJ2-5	CASSLGGGGATTTQYF	TGTGCCAGCAGCTTAGGGGGCGGGGGGGCGACGACGACCCAGTACTTC
TRBV29-1	TRBD2	-	TRBJ2-3	CSVAPGLATDTQYF	TGCAGCGTTGCCCCGGGACTAGCGACAGATACGCAGTATTTT
TRBV27	-	-	TRBJ2-2	CASSPIQTGTGELFF	TGTGCCAGCAGTCCGATCCAAACGGGGACCGGGGAGCTGTTTTTT
TRBV5-4	TRBD1	-	TRBJ1-2	CASSRTGGYGYTF	TGTGCCAGCAGCCGGACAGGGGGGTACGGCTACACCTTC
TRBV7-2	TRBD1	-	TRBJ1-2	CASSFRTGYGYTF	TGTGCCAGCAGCTTTCGGACAGGCTATGGCTACACCTTC
TRBV5-6	TRBD1	-	TRBJ1-1	CASSLEAGGKDTEAFF	TGTGCCAGCAGCTTGGAGGCAGGGGGTAAGGACACTGAAGCTTTCTTT
TRBV19	-	-	TRBJ1-1	CASSIRVGTEAFF	TGTGCCAGTAGTATCAGGGTGGGCACTGAAGCTTTCTTT
TRBV6-6	-	once	TRBJ1-2	CASSYSGGYGYTF	TGTGCCAGCAGTTACTCCGGGGGATATGGCTACACCTTC
TRBV7-7	-	-	TRBJ2-2	CASSLRATGELFF	TGTGCTAGCAGCTTGCGGGCCACCGGGGAGCTGTTTTTT
TRBV5-1	-	-	TRBJ2-1	CASSLEALSSYNEQFF	TGCGCCAGCAGCTTGGAAGCGTTGAGCTCCTACAATGAGCAGTTCTTC
TRBV19	-	-	TRBJ1-5	CASSTQDNQPQHF	TGTGCCAGTAGTACCCAGGACAATCAGCCCCAGCATTTT
TRBV5-1	-	-	TRBJ2-3	CASSLAFPDTDTQYF	TGCGCCAGCAGCTTAGCGTTCCCCGACACAGATACGCAGTATTTT
TRBV30	TRBD2	-	TRBJ2-1	CAWSPGSSGSYREQFF	TGTGCCTGGAGTCCCGGGTCGAGCGGGAGTTACCGGGAGCAGTTCTTC
TRBV7-9	TRBD1	-	TRBJ1-4	CASSFGTGTEKLFF	TGTGCCAGCAGCTTCGGGACAGGGACCGAAAAACTGTTTTTT
TRBV5-6	-	once	TRBJ1-1	CASSLSGGEAFF	TGTGCCAGCAGCTTGAGCGGGGGTGAAGCTTTCTTT
TRBV2	TRBD1	once	TRBJ2-1	CASIPRTGSNEQFF	TGTGCCAGCATTCCCCGGACAGGGAGCAATGAGCAGTTCTTC
TRBV19	-	-	TRBJ2-4	CASSKVGDSKNIQYF	TGTGCCAGTAGTAAGGTCGGGGACTCTAAAAACATTCAGTACTTC
TRBV18	-	-	TRBJ1-3	CASSAGPHSGNTIYF	TGTGCCAGCTCTGCGGGACCGCACTCTGGAAACACCATATATTTT
TRBV9	-	-	TRBJ2-1	CASSVSGGSSYNEQFF	TGTGCCAGCAGCGTATCAGGGGGGAGCTCCTACAATGAGCAGTTCTTC
TRBV6-5	TRBD1	-	TRBJ1-6	CASSSGQGLDNSPLHF	TGTGCCAGCAGTTCAGGACAGGGTCTGGATAATTCACCCCTCCACTTT
TRBV5-5	-	-	TRBJ1-5	CASSLDFYNQPQHF	TGTGCCAGCAGCTTGGATTTTTACAATCAGCCCCAGCATTTT
TRBV4-1	-	once	TRBJ2-7	CASSQDSLSYEQYF	TGCGCCAGCAGCCAAGATTCGTTGAGCTACGAGCAGTACTTC
TRBV5-6	-	-	TRBJ1-1	CASSEGGRLGTEAFF	TGTGCCAGCAGCGAGGGGGGGAGGCTGGGCACTGAAGCTTTCTTT
TRBV14	TRBD1	-	TRBJ2-3	CASSHPGQGAPNTQYF	TGTGCCAGCAGCCACCCGGGACAGGGGGCACCGAATACGCAGTATTTT
TRBV19	TRBD1	-	TRBJ2-2	CASGAGGSRTGELFF	TGTGCCAGTGGCGCAGGGGGCTCTCGTACCGGGGAGCTGTTTTTT
TRBV10-2	-	-	TRBJ1-1	CASREGSLNTEAFF	TGCGCCAGCAGGGAGGGTAGTTTGAACACTGAAGCTTTCTTT
TRBV2	TRBD1	-	TRBJ1-2	CASTLSRDREDYGYTF	TGTGCCAGTACCCTAAGCCGGGACAGGGAGGACTATGGCTACACCTTC
TRBV7-2	TRBD2	-	TRBJ2-2	CASRGGSNTGELFF	TGTGCCAGCAGGGGGGGGTCGAACACCGGGGAGCTGTTTTTT
TRBV30	TRBD2	-	TRBJ2-2	CAYSLGLAGINTGELFF	TGTGCCTACTCCCTGGGACTAGCGGGCATTAACACCGGGGAGCTGTTTTTT
TRBV5-4	-	-	TRBJ2-1	CASSLDTYNEQFF	TGTGCCAGCAGTTTGGACACGTACAATGAGCAGTTCTTC
TRBV28	TRBD1	-	TRBJ1-4	CASSQLDRVLFF	TGTGCCAGCAGCCAACTCGACAGGGTACTGTTTTTT
TRBV19	TRBD1	-	TRBJ2-7	CASSGDRDSYEQYF	TGTGCCAGTAGTGGGGACAGGGACTCCTACGAGCAGTACTTC
TRBV19	-	-	TRBJ1-5	CASTPGSNQPQHF	TGTGCCAGTACACCAGGAAGCAATCAGCCCCAGCATTTT
TRBV5-1	-	-	TRBJ2-7	CASSLAGVSYEQYF	TGCGCCAGCAGCTTGGCGGGGGTTTCCTACGAGCAGTACTTC
TRBV5-5	-	-	TRBJ1-3	CASSSEQGNTIYF	TGTGCCAGCAGCTCCGAACAGGGAAACACCATATATTTT